This T cell receptor beta chain was recorded in a study of T cell responses to AZD1222 COVID-19 vaccine. Study results and limitations: Spike-spanning, vaccine-associated CD4 TCRs were dominant at 160-218 and 743-854.

Profiling relied on immunoSEQ multiplex PCR, and the TCRdb table lists in-frame clones only, not all of them. The data contain roughly 170,000 clones, 90% to 95% of them singletons. On this clone itself: The target antigen is unknown.

The CDR3 runs to 15 residues. V was shortened by 5 bases and J by 8 bases, with 19 bases between the two germline ends. Germline values: CDR1 SGHNT, CDR2 YENEEA. This chain links TRBV11-3 with TRBJ1-3; D gene unclear. The origin of this receptor is an adult in good health. The source was peripheral blood, collected on day 0 of AZD1222 vaccination. CDR3 nucleotide sequence: TGTGCCAGCAGCCCACGCCGGGAGAGAAAGGACACCATATATTTT. It translates to CASSPRRERKDTIYF.